The 2 T cell receptor beta chains presented below share a single source sample, sequenced in a study of Tregs in tolerant kidney transplant recipients. The repertoire was sequenced with immunoSEQ multiplex PCR; TCRdb's copy has only in-frame clones and lacks some. Reported are some 10,000 clones; the ten largest clones contain roughly 27%. Mixed chimerism was transient after nonmyeloablative marrow transplants from related graft donors. The sample was CD8+ T cells from blood (PBMCs), taken 24 months after the transplant. The receptors here all came from a human patient who received a combined kidney and bone marrow transplant. Some T cells may be graft donor cells.

Concerning this clone: With the read ending 3 residues before the CDR3 end, the germline J gene is used to fill in that end. This chain uses TRBV5-1 with TRBJ2-1; 7 bases are shared with TRBD2. V shed 2 bases and J 2 bases; nucleotides not matched to a gene: 16. The CDR3 loop spans 19 amino acids. The germline CDR1 and CDR2 sequences are SGHRS and YFSETQ. The CDR3 region is CASSLPSGVLRPTYNEQFF. Partial CDR3 DNA: TGCGCCAGCAGCTTACCCAGCGGGGTGCTCCGACCTACCTACAATGAG.

As to this clone: From the germline J gene comes the end of the CDR3, since the read stops 3 residues before it. The chain combines TRBV19 with TRBJ1-1; D ambiguous. Trimming left V 4 bases short and J 0 bases short, with 12 bases between. CDR1 is LNHDA and CDR2 is SQIVND in the germline V gene (reference sequence). This CDR3 has 15 amino acids. The CDR3 protein is CASSNRGTMNTEAFF. The CDR3 bases that were read are TGTGCCAGTAGTAACCGGGGTACCATGAACACTGAA.